The 20 T cell receptor beta chains reported below all come from one sample, sequenced in a study of a mutant IDH1 vaccine in newly diagnosed glioma. Sequencing used immunoSEQ multiplex PCR; TCRdb keeps in-frame clones, though not all of them. Among 30,000 to 35,000 clones listed, roughly 50% were seen once. Time point denoted: week 5, during vaccination. All doses held 300 ug of mutant IDH1 20-mer peptide, with topical imiquimod. These receptors are not linked to any known antigen. The material was PBMCs, obtained from a glioma patient whose treatment included an IDH1 peptide vaccine. These receptors originate from a woman younger than 35 with glioma.

The V and J genes are TRBV5-1 and TRBJ2-3, with 9 bases matching TRBD1. Germline lookup yields CDR1 SGHRS and CDR2 YFSETQ. The CDR3 has 17 residues. Losses at the gene ends were 4 bases for V and 2 bases for J; bases not matched to a gene: 11. The DNA of the CDR3 is TGCGCCAGCAGCATCCAGGGGGGACAGGGACACACAGATACGCAGTATTTT. This codes for CASSIQGGQGHTDTQYF.

V and J are TRBV9 and TRBJ2-1; D uncertain. In germline, CDR1 is SGDLS, CDR2 YYNGEE. The V gene lost 0 bases and the J gene lost 5 bases, with 9 bases spanning the gap. The CDR3 consists of 14 residues. The CDR3 nucleotides are TGTGCCAGCAGCGTAGCTTCGGCTAACAATGAGCAGTTCTTC. The encoded protein is CASSVASANNEQFF. Complete variable domain (other parts from reference TRBV9 and TRBJ2-1): DSGVTQTPKHLITATGQRVTLRCSPRSGDLSVYWYQQSLDQGLQFLIQYYNGEERAKGNILERFSAQQFPDLHSELNLSSLELGDSALYFCASSVASANNEQFFGPGTRLTVL.

The CDR3 reads CASSPGVSPLGEQYF. The CDR3 nucleotides are TGTGCCAGCAGCCCGGGGGTGTCCCCCCTGGGCGAGCAGTACTTC. The chain recombines TRBV9 with TRBJ2-7; the D gene is possibly TRBD2 (6 bases). V lost 4 bases to trimming and J lost 6 bases, with 20 bases between them. CDR3 length: 15 amino acids. Germline V lookup: CDR1 SGDLS, CDR2 YYNGEE.

The DNA of the CDR3 is TGTGCCAGCAGTGCCGGGACCGCCATACAGCCCCAGCATTTT. Translating gives CASSAGTAIQPQHF. The chain carries TRBV6-1 and TRBJ1-5; weak D call: TRBD1 (5 bases). V lost 4 bases to trimming and J lost 7 bases, with 14 bases between them. The CDR3 totals 14 residues. CDR1 and CDR2 (germline): MNHNS, SASEGT.

The chain recombines TRBV4-1 with TRBJ2-2; the match to TRBD2 covers 9 bases. The CDR3 contains 14 residues. Germline CDR1 MGHRA, CDR2 YSYEKL. V lost 3 bases to trimming and J lost 6 bases; unmatched junction nucleotides: 2. CDR3 region: CASSQGLAPGELFF. Here the CDR3 DNA reads TGCGCCAGCAGCCAGGGACTAGCCCCCGGGGAGCTGTTTTTT.

This clone was observed a few times. The rearrangement uses TRBV5-1 and TRBJ1-6; TRBD1 is a possible D gene (5 bases). Germline CDR1 and CDR2: SGHRS and YFSETQ. Trimming took off 0 bases at V and 6 bases at J, with 10 bases between the two ends. The CDR3 runs 15 residues. The CDR3: CASSLEAGINSPLHF. Here the CDR3 DNA reads TGCGCCAGCAGCTTGGAAGCAGGGATTAATTCACCCCTCCACTTT.

This chain uses TRBV19 with TRBJ2-7, with TRBD1 identical over 8 bases. This CDR3 has 15 residues. Germline V gives CDR1 LNHDA, CDR2 SQIVND (reference sequence). Germline trimming cut 5 bases from V and 1 base from J; bases unmatched to any gene: 7. CDR3 residues: CASSATGEVSYEQYF. As DNA, the CDR3 is TGTGCCAGTAGTGCGACAGGGGAGGTATCCTACGAGCAGTACTTC.

V gene TRBV6-4 combines with J gene TRBJ1-6; D is unclear. Germline V gene data show CDR1 as MRHNA and CDR2 as SNTAGT. The CDR3 covers 15 residues. Trimming removed 4 bases from V and 7 bases from J, with 14 bases in between. For the CDR3, the DNA is TGTGCCAGCAGTGCCACCCTAGGGCCGAATTCACCCCTCCACTTT. Translation gives CASSATLGPNSPLHF.

In its sample, this clone was seen a few times. The chain combines TRBV10-3 with TRBJ1-6; possible D gene TRBD1, 5 bases. The CDR3 consists of 16 residues. V shed 4 bases and J shed 5 bases, with 15 bases lying between them. CDR1 and CDR2 (germline): ENHRY, SYGVKD. CDR3 coding DNA: TGTGCCATCAGTGTTCTTTCGGGGACGGATAATTCACCCCTCCACTTT. It translates to CAISVLSGTDNSPLHF.

V is TRBV10-3 and J is TRBJ2-3; TRBD2 matches 7 bases. Per germline, CDR1 ENHRY and CDR2 SYGVKD. This CDR3 has 16 amino acids. Trimming cost V 3 bases and J 2 bases; bases outside gene matches: 8. CDR3 loop: CAISDGGGGTTDTQYF. The CDR3 nucleotides are TGTGCCATCAGTGACGGTGGCGGGGGAACCACAGATACGCAGTATTTT.

This rearrangement joins TRBV7-9 to TRBJ2-1; no firm D call. The V and J ends lost 3 bases and 8 bases respectively, with 8 bases between them. Germline-derived CDR1 and CDR2 are SEHNR and FQNEAQ (reference sequence). This CDR3 is 12 amino acids long. The CDR3 bases are TGTGCCAGCAGCTTGTCGGTTCATGAGCAGTTCTTC. This sequence encodes CASSLSVHEQFF.

The chain employs TRBV1 and TRBJ1-1. TRBV1 is listed as a pseudogene. The CDR3 totals 13 residues. The CDR3 DNA follows: TGCACCAGCAGCCAGATAAGCGAGACTGAAGCTTTCTTT. Protein: CTSSQISETEAFF.

The chain links TRBV6-6 to TRBJ2-1; 9 bases fit TRBD2. The length of the CDR3 is 13 residues. V lost 7 bases and J lost 7; bases outside the gene matches: 5. CDR1 and CDR2 from the germline V gene are MNHNY and SVGAGI (reference sequence). The CDR3, as DNA: TGTGCCAGCACGTCTAGCGGGAAAAATGAGCAGTTCTTC. Translation: CASTSSGKNEQFF.

V and J are TRBV4-1 and TRBJ2-1, with 10 bases lining up with TRBD2. Germline CDR1 reads MGHRA; CDR2 reads YSYEKL. The CDR3 loop spans 17 amino acids. Germline trimming cut 4 bases from V and 3 bases from J; bases unmatched to any gene: 9. CDR3 in amino acids: CASSRPLAGVVYNEQFF. CDR3 DNA: TGCGCCAGCAGCCGCCCTCTAGCGGGAGTTGTCTACAATGAGCAGTTCTTC.

There are a few counts of this clone. This rearrangement joins TRBV10-3 to TRBJ2-3; 11 positions agree with TRBD2. The V segment lost 1 base and the J segment 0 bases; nucleotides outside the gene matches: 0. This CDR3 contains 16 residues. CDR1 is ENHRY, CDR2 SYGVKD, per germline. Here the CDR3 reads CAISEWTSGSTDTQYF. The CDR3 bases are TGTGCCATCAGTGAGTGGACTAGCGGGAGCACAGATACGCAGTATTTT.

This clone was counted only a few times. The chain is built from TRBV19 and TRBJ1-1; TRBD1 aligns across 7 bases. V lost 7 bases and J lost 7; bases outside the gene matches: 9. There are 13 residues in the CDR3. Germline V lookup: CDR1 LNHDA, CDR2 SQIVND (reference sequence). The CDR3 loop is CASTNPGGLEAFF. CDR3 coding DNA: TGTGCCAGTACCAATCCAGGGGGGCTTGAAGCTTTCTTT.

V usage is TRBV13 and J usage is TRBJ1-2, with 7 nucleotides matching TRBD1. CDR1 is PRHDT and CDR2 is FYEKMQ in the germline V gene (reference sequence). The J segment lost 5 bases and the V segment lost 4 bases, leaving 7 bases of the junction unmatched. The CDR3 length is 14 residues. The CDR3 is CASSYLQGNYGYTF. The CDR3 region has the DNA TGTGCCAGCAGCTACCTACAGGGGAATTATGGCTACACCTTC.

On this clone: Its ends do not fully match the called genes, so a read error is possible. The V gene is TRBV13, the J gene TRBJ2-1; TRBD2 matches at 13 bases. From germline, CDR1 is PRHDT and CDR2 FYEKMQ (reference sequence). The length of the CDR3 is 15 residues. This CDR3 is CASSSGLAGYTEQFF. The CDR3 coding sequence is TGTGCCAGCAGCTCGGGACTAGCGGGATACACTGAGCAGTTCTTC.

This clone has only a few counts. The V gene is TRBV27, the J gene TRBJ1-5; 9 bases match TRBD1. The J segment lost 6 bases and the V segment lost 6 bases, leaving 12 bases of the junction unmatched. CDR3 length: 16 amino acids. CDR1 and CDR2 (germline): MNHEY, SMNVEV (reference sequence). CDR3 protein: CASRITGGAFSQPQHF. The CDR3, as DNA: TGTGCCAGCAGAATAACAGGGGGCGCGTTTTCTCAGCCCCAGCATTTT.

The chain combines TRBV7-9 with TRBJ1-3; D remains ambiguous. Germline loops: CDR1 SEHNR, CDR2 FQNEAQ (reference sequence). V lost 8 bases and J 0 bases, leaving 11 bases between the germline ends. CDR3 length: 14 amino acids. DNA of the CDR3: TGTGCCAGCGGCACGGGGATCTCTGGAAACACCATATATTTT. It codes for CASGTGISGNTIYF.